This T cell receptor beta chain emerged from a study of blood T cells in healthy people across ages. Notes on the study in general: For the donors, CMV status was unknown and possibly confounded expanded clonotype changes. Naive CD4+ cell counts and diversity both ran higher in long-lived than in aged donors.

The authors ran a second PCR of 7 to 11 cycles using a sample-barcoded 5' primer and a J-beta primer mix. Every individual sample yielded 2.5 million or more paired-end reads (each containing CDR3). MiXCR was run by TCRdb on the 5' RACE reads, yielding one entry per CDR3 protein. The table has more than 1 million distinct CDR3 sequences, 45% seen once. This clonotype has at least ten counts. The antigen remains undetermined. The CDR3 totals 14 residues. CDR1 ENHRY and CDR2 SYGVKD come from the germline V gene. With V trimmed by 11 bases and J by 2 bases, 6 bases remained unmatched. The sequence came from a woman in her sixties in good health. The chain has TRBV10-3 and TRBJ2-3, with 11 bases lining up with TRBD2. The sequencing sample was made of blood. CDR3 loop: CAVNSGRATDTQYF. The CDR3 coding sequence is TGTGCCGTAAATAGCGGGAGGGCCACAGATACGCAGTATTTT.